This T cell receptor (beta chain) was observed in a study of blood T cell repertoires in COVID-19 (dated by TCRdb to about 2020). With regard to the full study: Samples from collaborators originated in the United States, Italy and Spain and spanned both the acute and convalescent phases of COVID-19. The repertoires were released in a freely available public database intended as a resource for research on the immune response to SARS-CoV-2. Where available, HLA class I and class II types were taken from metadata supplied by the sample provider and were not determined by assay-based typing. The dataset comprised deeply sampled blood TCRbeta repertoires from subjects exposed to, actively infected with, or recovered from COVID-19. The sample metadata nearly always contained a de-identified subject ID, COVID-19 status, age in years and sex. The material from the prospective study consisted of cDNA or gDNA derived from T cells, B-cell-depleted T cells, or PBMCs. The samples were drawn from two sources: the first 160 participants of the ongoing ImmuneRACE study, and fewer than 1,500 subjects contributed by 6 global collaborators.

One collaborating source in Seattle enrolled patients during active infection and followed them longitudinally through the course of disease. Whole blood was collected in K2EDTA tubes by collaborating institutions according to the institutions' own protocols. For TCRbeta analysis, collaborators shipped samples as frozen whole blood, isolated PBMCs, or DNA extracted from either of those sample types. V and J lose 0 bases and 2 bases, and a span of 12 bases separates them. The CDR3, cysteine through phenylalanine, is 16 amino acids long. Left in the record is the CDR3 DNA by itself, 48 bases read in frame from the first base. As encoded in the germline V gene (reference sequence), CDR1 is LNHNV while CDR2 is YYDKDF. TCRbeta CDR3 regions were amplified from genomic DNA by means of the immunoSEQ Assay, a bias-controlled multiplex PCR. The study's processing was this. Within the assay, amplification of reference gene primers was used to estimate how many nucleated cells each sample contained. To quantify the absolute abundance of each unique TCRbeta CDR3 rearrangement, sequence reads were collapsed and filtered. Productive Simpson clonality was computed per sample as the square root of Simpson's diversity index over productive rearrangements. TCRdb re-hosts the immuneACCESS table, in-frame sequences only. Its copies lack some clones; in the studies checked, an unresolved V gene accounts for under half of them, and the cause for the rest is not known. The V and J calls and clone size come from that table; D and trimming were worked out from the DNA. The sample records 250,000 to 350,000 clones, 90% of which are singletons. The ten top clones hold just under 6.5% of the sample.

General findings and caveats noted by the study authors: The amount of clinical and demographic metadata varied by source and participant and was provided uncurated.

This clone came up once. Which antigen it targets is not known. Qualities for individual bases were not recorded, and no much larger clone is one base off. The sample taken for sequencing was peripheral blood. This sequence was found in a woman aged 45 to 65 with COVID-19, enrolled during active disease. This chain is built from TRBV15 and TRBJ2-3, and perhaps TRBD2 as D gene, on 6 matching bases. The CDR3 region: CATSRDTSPYTDTQYF. The nucleotide sequence is given as TGTGCCACCAGCAGAGATACTAGCCCTTACACAGATACGCAGTATTTT.